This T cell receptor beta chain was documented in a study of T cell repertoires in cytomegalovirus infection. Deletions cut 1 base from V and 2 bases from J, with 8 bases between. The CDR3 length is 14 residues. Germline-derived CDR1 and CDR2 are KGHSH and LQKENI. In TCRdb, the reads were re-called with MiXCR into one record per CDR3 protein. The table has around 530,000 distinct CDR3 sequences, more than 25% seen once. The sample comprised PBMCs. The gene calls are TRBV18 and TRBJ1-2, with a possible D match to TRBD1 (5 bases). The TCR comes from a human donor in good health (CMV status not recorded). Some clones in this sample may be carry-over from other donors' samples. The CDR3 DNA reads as TGTGCCAGCTCACCACAACAGGAGAACTATGGCTACACCTTC. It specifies CASSPQQENYGYTF.